The clone carrying this T cell receptor beta chain was counted a few times. As yet, its antigen is unknown. These data originate in a study of T-cell reconstitution after alpha-beta-depleted transplantation in children. Study conclusions and caveats: Counts and diversity of T cells one year after transplant came mostly from newly produced T cells. As was reported, about two months after transplant, alpha-beta T cells came from several hundred expanded graft clones.

Unique molecular identifiers were used in preparing the TCRbeta library. Via MiXCR, TCRdb re-called the PCR reads, giving one row per CDR3 protein. The sample has roughly 490,000 distinct CDR3 sequences; approximately 10% are singletons. The TCR originated in a female patient aged 2-9 years who had a stem cell transplant for aplastic anemia, so the T cells may come from the graft donor. The specimen comprised PBMCs, mostly from graft donor cells, sampled 180 days after TCRalphabeta/CD19-depleted stem cell transplant.

CDR3 nucleotide sequence: TGTGCCACCAGCAGAGATCGGGGGATGGGGCAGCCCCAGCATTTT. Residues: CATSRDRGMGQPQHF. The chain employs TRBV15 and TRBJ1-5; weak D call: TRBD1 (5 bases). V was cut by 0 bases and J by 7 bases, with 13 bases left in between. The CDR3 runs to 15 residues. Germline V gene sequence: CDR1 LNHNV, CDR2 YYDKDF (reference sequence).